The T cell receptor beta chain described here comes from a study of human T cells and chemical hapten exposure. Unfractionated whole blood yielded the extracted total RNA. This clonotype was detected only a few times. TCRdb re-called the 5' RACE reads through MiXCR, storing one row per CDR3 protein. The table lists 100,000 to 120,000 distinct CDR3 sequences, approximately 19% of them singletons. This clonotype originated in a human donor in good health.

CDR3 region: CASSRSAEAFF. DNA of the CDR3: TGTGCCAGCAGCCGATCCGCTGAAGCTTTCTTT. The rearrangement links TRBV3-1 to TRBJ1-1; no clear D. From germline, CDR1 is LGHDT and CDR2 YNNKEL (reference sequence). This CDR3 is 11 amino acids long. Trimming shortened V by 4 bases and J by 6 bases, and 6 bases separated the two germline ends.